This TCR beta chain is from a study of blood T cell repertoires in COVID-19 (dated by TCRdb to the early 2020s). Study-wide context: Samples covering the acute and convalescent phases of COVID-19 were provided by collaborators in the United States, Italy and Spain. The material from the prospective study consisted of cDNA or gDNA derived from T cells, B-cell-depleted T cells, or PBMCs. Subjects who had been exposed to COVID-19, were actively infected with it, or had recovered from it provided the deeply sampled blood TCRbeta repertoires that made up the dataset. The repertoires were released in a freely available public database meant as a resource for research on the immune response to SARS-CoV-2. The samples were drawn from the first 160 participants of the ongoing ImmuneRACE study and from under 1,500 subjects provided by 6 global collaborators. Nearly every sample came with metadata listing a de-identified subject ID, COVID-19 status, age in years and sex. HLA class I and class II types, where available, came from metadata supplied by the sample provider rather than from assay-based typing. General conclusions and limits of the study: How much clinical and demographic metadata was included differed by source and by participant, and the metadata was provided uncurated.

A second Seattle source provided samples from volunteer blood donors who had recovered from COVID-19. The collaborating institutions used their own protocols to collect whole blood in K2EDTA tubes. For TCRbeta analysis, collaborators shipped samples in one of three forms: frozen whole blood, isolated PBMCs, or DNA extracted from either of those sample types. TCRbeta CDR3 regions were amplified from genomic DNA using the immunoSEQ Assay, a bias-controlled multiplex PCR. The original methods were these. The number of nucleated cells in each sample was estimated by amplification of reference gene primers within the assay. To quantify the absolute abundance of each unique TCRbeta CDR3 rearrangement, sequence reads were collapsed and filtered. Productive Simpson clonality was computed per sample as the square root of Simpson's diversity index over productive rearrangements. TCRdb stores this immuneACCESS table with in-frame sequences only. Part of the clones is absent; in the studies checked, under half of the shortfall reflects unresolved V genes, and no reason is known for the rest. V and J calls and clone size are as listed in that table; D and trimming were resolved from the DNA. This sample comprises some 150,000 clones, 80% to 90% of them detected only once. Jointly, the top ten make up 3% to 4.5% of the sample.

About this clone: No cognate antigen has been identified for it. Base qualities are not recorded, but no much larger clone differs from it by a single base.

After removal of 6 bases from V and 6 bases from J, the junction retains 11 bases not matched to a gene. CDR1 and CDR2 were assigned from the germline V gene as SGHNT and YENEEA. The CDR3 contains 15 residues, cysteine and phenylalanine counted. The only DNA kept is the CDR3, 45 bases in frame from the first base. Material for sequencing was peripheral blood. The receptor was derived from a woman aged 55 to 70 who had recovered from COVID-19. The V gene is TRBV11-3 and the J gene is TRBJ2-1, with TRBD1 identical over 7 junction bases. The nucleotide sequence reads TGTGCCAGCAGAGAAGGGGGCGGCCCCTCCAATGAGCAGTTCTTC. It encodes CASREGGGPSNEQFF. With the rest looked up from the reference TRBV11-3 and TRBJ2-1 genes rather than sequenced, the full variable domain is EAGVVQSPRYKIIEKKQPVAFWCNPISGHNTLYWYLQNLGQGPELLIRYENEEAVDDSQLPKDRFSAERLKGVDSTLKIQPAELGDSAVYLCASREGGGPSNEQFFGPGTRLTVL.